The source of this TCR beta chain is a study of human T cells and chemical hapten exposure. On the study more broadly: Small volume differences among pooled libraries mainly caused per-sample TCR yield variation.

The sample holds a few counts of this clonotype. The target antigen is unknown. Unique molecular identifiers were attached to individual cDNA molecules within the library. Under the authors' procedure: Samples held a median of about 94,000 TCRs, range roughly 20,000–750,000. TCRdb reprocessed the RACE reads via MiXCR and lists one record per CDR3 protein. TCRdb's processing, not the authors' own work, is the source of the V and J calls. In the table there are some 120,000 distinct CDR3 sequences, around 8.3% of which are singletons. Study-level points and caveats: After DPC sensitization, TCRs above 1 in 1000 frequency showed no change.

This CDR3 is built from 12 residues. The junction had 5 bases not matched to a gene; V was cut back by 6 bases and J by 8 bases. The germline CDR1 and CDR2 sequences are SGHNT and YYREEE (reference sequence). Time point described: healthy volunteer bleed at 2 weeks. Researchers extracted total RNA from unfractionated whole blood. The sequencing input was whole blood. J is TRBJ2-1 and V is TRBV5-4; 7 bases align to TRBD2. The sequence came from a male donor in good health. Some clones in this sample may be carry-over from other donors' samples. Here the CDR3 DNA reads TGTGCCAGCACGGGGAGGGGCGATGAGCAGTTCTTC. The encoded protein is CASTGRGDEQFF.